This entry lists 18 T cell receptor beta chains sequenced from one sample in a study of T-cell reconstitution after alpha-beta-depleted transplantation in children. Unique molecular identifiers were used in preparing the TCRbeta library. TCRdb re-called the PCR reads with MiXCR, one entry per CDR3 protein. The sample shows roughly 500,000 distinct CDR3 sequences, 15% to 20% of them seen only once. The material was PBMCs from the stem cell graft donor, obtained from the stem cell graft. These receptors all stem from a human donor who donated a stem cell graft to a child with acute lymphoblastic leukemia.

The genes are TRBV5-1 and TRBJ1-4; D may be TRBD1 (6 bases). The CDR3 is 14 residues long. In germline, CDR1 is SGHRS, CDR2 YFSETQ. V lost 6 bases to trimming and J lost 8 bases, with 17 bases between them. The CDR3 coding sequence is TGCGCCAGCACCAACGACAGGTGGCCGGAAAAACTGTTTTTT. Its translation: CASTNDRWPEKLFF.

The CDR3 DNA sequence: TGTGCCAGCAGCGGTTCAGGTGGGGCTTCGAACACCGGGGAGCTGTTTTTT. Translated: CASSGSGGASNTGELFF. The V call is TRBV9, the J call TRBJ2-2, with TRBD1 as a possible D gene (5 bases). The CDR3 is made up of 17 amino acids. The germline V gene encodes CDR1 SGDLS and CDR2 YYNGEE. V was trimmed by 3 bases and J by 0 bases, leaving 15 bases between them.

This clonotype has just a few counts. The V and J genes are TRBV24-1 and TRBJ2-2; no clear D gene. This CDR3 has 15 residues. The germline V gene encodes CDR1 KGHDR and CDR2 SFDVKD. V was pared by 3 bases and J by 0 bases, with 7 bases between. CDR3 nucleotides: TGTGCCACCAGTGATCTTAGGGCGAACACCGGGGAGCTGTTTTTT. Translation gives CATSDLRANTGELFF.

In its sample, this clonotype was seen a few times. The chain uses TRBV12-3 or TRBV12-4 and TRBJ2-4; no clear D gene. The CDR3 is made up of 14 amino acids. V shed 0 bases and J shed 6 bases, with 9 bases lying between them. The CDR3 spells CASSLAGWGNIQYF. The DNA of the CDR3 is TGTGCCAGCAGTTTAGCCGGTTGGGGAAACATTCAGTACTTC.

The chain combines TRBV5-1 with TRBJ2-1; 12 bases are a match to TRBD2. The CDR3 runs 15 residues. V dropped 4 bases and J dropped 10; count of bases not matched to a gene: 9. Germline CDR1 is SGHRS and CDR2 is YFSETQ. Here the CDR3 DNA reads TGCGCCAGCAGCCCCAGGACTAGCGGGAATACAGAGCAGTTCTTC. Translating gives CASSPRTSGNTEQFF.

In this sample, this clonotype turned up a few times. The chain recombines TRBV3-1 with TRBJ2-5; D gene uncertain. The CDR3 is 14 amino acids. V lost 0 bases to trimming and J lost 4 bases, with 9 bases between them. Germline V lookup: CDR1 LGHDT, CDR2 YNNKEL (reference sequence). CDR3 in DNA: TGTGCCAGCAGCCAAGATACCAGTCGAGAGACCCAGTACTTC. Protein product: CASSQDTSRETQYF.

V usage is TRBV5-5 and J usage is TRBJ2-7, with D tentatively TRBD1 (6 bases). V shed 4 bases and J shed 3 bases, with 14 bases lying between them. CDR1 is SGHKS, CDR2 YYEKEE, per germline (reference sequence). The CDR3 spans 14 residues. The CDR3 DNA reads TGTGCCAGCAGCACTGTTACAGGGAGCTACGAGCAGTACTTC. Its protein product is CASSTVTGSYEQYF.

This clonotype was found a few times. The chain carries TRBV12-3 or TRBV12-4 and TRBJ2-5; 12 positions agree with TRBD1. The CDR3 has 14 amino acids. V lost 4 bases, J lost 8 bases, and 5 bases stayed unmatched. CDR3 DNA: TGTGCCAGCAGTTATCCGGGACAGGGGGCTACCCAGTACTTC. It is translated as CASSYPGQGATQYF.

The chain employs TRBV9 and TRBJ2-2, with D uncertain. The CDR3 loop spans 13 amino acids. Germline V lookup: CDR1 SGDLS, CDR2 YYNGEE. V lost 0 bases, J lost 6 bases, and 6 bases lay in between. Here the CDR3 DNA reads TGTGCCAGCAGCGTAGAGAGCGCCGGGGAGCTGTTTTTT. Translating it yields CASSVESAGELFF.

This clonotype has a handful of counts. This chain connects TRBV20-1 to TRBJ2-3, with D perhaps TRBD1 (5 bases). Trimming removed 0 bases at V and 0 bases at J, with 13 bases between. The CDR3 contains 16 residues. Germline loops: CDR1 DFQATT, CDR2 SNEGSKA (reference sequence). CDR3 nucleotide sequence: TGCAGTGCTAGAGAATACGACAGCACTAGCACAGATACGCAGTATTTT. Protein sequence: CSAREYDSTSTDTQYF.

This chain connects TRBV11-2 to TRBJ2-2; 9 bases agree with TRBD1. The CDR3 is made up of 13 amino acids. CDR1 is SGHAT and CDR2 is FQNNGV in the germline V gene. The chain's CDR3 is CAGQGMNTGELFF. CDR3 nucleotide sequence: TGTGCGGGACAGGGTATGAACACCGGGGAGCTGTTTTTT.

There are many counts of this clonotype. The chain has TRBV5-1 and TRBJ2-5; perhaps D is TRBD1 or TRBD2 (5 bases each). The CDR3 runs 12 residues. V was shortened by 4 bases and J by 5 bases, with 9 bases between the two germline ends. Per the germline V gene, CDR1 is SGHRS and CDR2 is YFSETQ. CDR3 DNA: TGCGCCAGCAGCATCGGGGACGAGACCCAGTACTTC. Its translation: CASSIGDETQYF. Complete variable domain (other parts from reference TRBV5-1 and TRBJ2-5): KAGVTQTPRYLIKTRGQQVTLSCSPISGHRSVSWYQQTPGQGLQFLFEYFSETQRNKGNFPGRFSGRQFSNSRSEMNVSTLELGDSALYLCASSIGDETQYFGPGTRLLVL.

There are a few counts of this clonotype. The V call is TRBV5-5, the J call TRBJ2-3; D gene unclear. Trimming left V 2 bases short and J 2 bases short, with 9 bases between. CDR3 length: 14 residues. Germline V gives CDR1 SGHKS, CDR2 YYEKEE (reference sequence). CDR3 coding DNA: TGTGCCAGCAGCTTCTGGCGGTCCACAGATACGCAGTATTTT. Translation: CASSFWRSTDTQYF.

The chain links TRBV29-1 to TRBJ2-7; D not certain. The CDR3 has 11 residues. Trimming cost V 8 bases and J 0 bases, with 8 bases left between them. Looked up from germline, CDR1 is SQVTM and CDR2 is ANQGSEA. In nucleotides, the CDR3 is TGCAGCACCTCGGACTCCTACGAGCAGTACTTC. This codes for CSTSDSYEQYF.

The chain couples TRBV12-3 or TRBV12-4 to TRBJ2-1, with 11 nucleotides matching TRBD2. The CDR3 extends over 15 amino acids. V gave up 6 bases and J gave up 4 bases; unmatched junction bases: 5. CDR3 nucleotide sequence: TGTGCCAGCAGGGGACTAGCGGAGTCATACAATGAGCAGTTCTTC. As protein: CASRGLAESYNEQFF.

This chain links TRBV4-1 with TRBJ1-3; D is uncertain. CDR3 size: 16 residues. Germline values: CDR1 MGHRA, CDR2 YSYEKL. The ends were cut back, 0 bases at V and 0 bases at J, with 9 bases in the middle. CDR3 coding DNA: TGCGCCAGCAGCCAAGATCAACACAACTCTGGAAACACCATATATTTT. Amino acids: CASSQDQHNSGNTIYF.

In its sample, this clonotype was seen a few times. The rearrangement uses TRBV15 and TRBJ2-5; tentative D call: TRBD2 (6 bases). The CDR3 is made up of 14 amino acids. The V end was cut by 0 bases, the J end by 3 bases, with 8 bases between. In germline, CDR1 is LNHNV, CDR2 YYDKDF (reference sequence). CDR3 in amino acids: CATSRDGGKETQYF. The CDR3 DNA reads TGTGCCACCAGCAGAGATGGAGGGAAAGAGACCCAGTACTTC.

The chain couples TRBV20-1 to TRBJ2-3, with TRBD2 identical over 12 bases. The V gene end was trimmed by 0 bases and the J gene end by 7 bases; junction bases not matched to a gene: 14. Germline assignment: CDR1 DFQATT and CDR2 SNEGSKA (reference sequence). CDR3 size: 18 residues. The CDR3 spells CSARDIPKTSGSWNTQYF. DNA for the CDR3: TGCAGTGCTAGAGATATTCCTAAGACTAGCGGGAGTTGGAATACGCAGTATTTT.